This passage covers 18 T cell receptor beta chains from one sample sequenced in a study of early T cells in non-severe SARS-CoV-2 infection. TCRdb used MiXCR to reprocess the 5' RACE reads, holding one entry per CDR3 protein. The sample contains tens of thousands of distinct CDR3 sequences, approximately 9.3% of which appear only once. The sequenced sample was whole blood. The receptors here all came from an adult who was a healthcare worker with PCR-confirmed SARS-CoV-2 infection or an uninfected control (not recorded which).

This clonotype was observed at least ten times. The V call is TRBV19, the J call TRBJ1-5; D might be TRBD1 (6 bases). From germline, CDR1 is LNHDA and CDR2 SQIVND (reference sequence). Trimming stripped 7 bases from V and 4 bases from J, with 14 bases between. The CDR3 is 14 amino acids. CDR3 DNA sequence: TGTGCCAGTAAGGTCCAGACAGGAAATCAGCCCCAGCATTTT. This sequence encodes CASKVQTGNQPQHF. The variable domain in full, with the rest retrieved from reference TRBV19 and TRBJ1-5, is DGGITQSPKYLFRKEGQNVTLSCEQNLNHDAMYWYRQDPGQGLRLIYYSQIVNDFQKGDIAEGYSVSREKKESFPLTVTSAQKNPTAFYLCASKVQTGNQPQHFGDGTRLSIL.

J is TRBJ2-7 and V is TRBV7-2, with a possible D match to TRBD2 (6 bases). Per the germline V gene, CDR1 is SGHTA and CDR2 is FQGNSA. The CDR3 has 13 residues. V was clipped by 5 bases and J by 3 bases, with 11 bases between them. CDR3 DNA: TGTGCCAGCAGCGCGGGACTCTACTACGAGCAGTACTTC. It codes for CASSAGLYYEQYF.

This clonotype was picked up many times. V usage is TRBV3-1 and J usage is TRBJ1-1; unclear D gene. This CDR3 contains 11 residues. Germline V lookup: CDR1 LGHDT, CDR2 YNNKEL (reference sequence). Trimming took 11 bases from V and 1 from J, leaving 8 bases between them. In nucleotides, the CDR3 is TGTGCCGTACACGCGAACACTGAAGCTTTCTTT. Translating it yields CAVHANTEAFF.

This clonotype was seen ten or more times. Here the CDR3 reads CASSLAKETFTDTQYF. The CDR3 nucleotides read TGCGCCAGCAGCTTGGCCAAGGAGACGTTCACAGATACGCAGTATTTT. The chain carries TRBV5-1 and TRBJ2-3; D gene ambiguous. The CDR3 length is 16 residues. The germline CDR1 and CDR2 sequences are SGHRS and YFSETQ. The V and J ends lost 0 bases and 2 bases respectively, with 13 bases between them. The full variable domain, completed using reference TRBV5-1 and TRBJ2-3, is KAGVTQTPRYLIKTRGQQVTLSCSPISGHRSVSWYQQTPGQGLQFLFEYFSETQRNKGNFPGRFSGRQFSNSRSEMNVSTLELGDSALYLCASSLAKETFTDTQYFGPGTRLTVL.

This rearrangement joins TRBV5-1 to TRBJ2-3; D is tentatively TRBD1 or TRBD2 (6 bases each). This CDR3 comprises 16 residues. CDR1 is SGHRS, CDR2 YFSETQ, per germline. V lost 0 bases and J lost 4, with 15 bases in between. CDR3 sequence reads: CASSLDGGLIPDTQYF. The CDR3 DNA sequence: TGCGCCAGCAGCTTGGACGGGGGCCTTATCCCAGATACGCAGTATTTT.

The CDR3 sequence: CASSPTGTGGLEETQYF. Written as DNA, the CDR3 is TGTGCCAGCAGCCCCACCGGGACAGGGGGTCTGGAAGAGACCCAGTACTTC. The chain recombines TRBV4-2 with TRBJ2-5; 11 nucleotides line up with TRBD1. V was pared by 4 bases and J by 3 bases, with 10 bases of the junction left unmatched. Germline lookup yields CDR1 LGHNA and CDR2 YNFKEQ. The length of the CDR3 is 17 residues.

This clonotype appeared many times. V and J are TRBV7-9 and TRBJ1-2, with 7 nucleotides matching TRBD1. The CDR3 consists of 15 residues. Germline V gives CDR1 SEHNR, CDR2 FQNEAQ (reference sequence). The trim removed 4 bases at V and 4 bases at J, leaving 9 bases unmatched. For the CDR3, the DNA is TGTGCCAGCAGCTCGTCCGGGGACAGCTCCTATGGCTACACCTTC. Translated: CASSSSGDSSYGYTF.

This clonotype was recorded at least ten times. The V gene is TRBV7-9, the J gene TRBJ1-1, with no clear D. Deletions cut 6 bases from V and 5 bases from J, with 16 bases between. The CDR3 extends over 14 amino acids. Germline CDR1 and CDR2: SEHNR and FQNEAQ (reference sequence). This CDR3 is CASSLTAYMTEAFF. The CDR3 DNA reads TGTGCCAGCAGTTTAACGGCGTATATGACTGAAGCTTTCTTT. The full variable domain, completed using reference TRBV7-9 and TRBJ1-1, is DTGVSQNPRHKITKRGQNVTFRCDPISEHNRLYWYRQTLGQGPEFLTYFQNEAQLEKSRLLSDRFSAERPKGSFSTLEIQRTEQGDSAMYLCASSLTAYMTEAFFGQGTRLTVV.

This clonotype was counted only a few times. This chain uses TRBV20-1 with TRBJ2-2; TRBD2 aligns across 9 bases. The CDR3 has 16 residues. Per germline, CDR1 DFQATT and CDR2 SNEGSKA (reference sequence). V shed 5 bases, J shed 4 bases, and the junction held 11 bases outside the gene matches. The CDR3: CSAPYQAGGSTGELFF. CDR3 DNA sequence: TGCAGTGCTCCGTACCAAGCGGGAGGTTCCACCGGGGAGCTGTTTTTT.

This clonotype is a singleton in its sample. The V call is TRBV29-1, the J call TRBJ2-7, with TRBD1 matching 8 bases. The J segment lost 4 bases and the V segment lost 7 bases, leaving 3 bases of the junction unmatched. Germline V gene lookup returns CDR1 SQVTM and CDR2 ANQGSEA. CDR3 length: 11 residues. This CDR3 reads CSARTGYEQYF. DNA for the CDR3: TGCAGCGCCCGGACAGGGTACGAGCAGTACTTC.

This clonotype was seen at least ten times. The V and J genes are TRBV29-1 and TRBJ2-3, with 9 bases aligning to TRBD2. The germline V gene encodes CDR1 SQVTM and CDR2 ANQGSEA. V dropped 4 bases and J dropped 2; count of bases not matched to a gene: 13. The CDR3 has 17 residues. The CDR3 bases are TGCAGCGTTGTCCCTCGTGGCGGGAGGGCCAACACAGATACGCAGTATTTT. Residues: CSVVPRGGRANTDTQYF.

The V call is TRBV2, the J call TRBJ1-1; D is perhaps TRBD1 (5 bases). The germline CDR1 and CDR2 sequences are SNHLY and FYNNEI. V was clipped by 6 bases and J by 3 bases, with 8 bases between them. The CDR3 spans 12 residues. The CDR3 loop reads CASSVQDTEAFF. As DNA, the CDR3 is TGTGCCAGCAGCGTACAGGACACTGAAGCTTTCTTT.

The sample holds many counts of this clonotype. V usage is TRBV5-1 and J usage is TRBJ2-5; possible D gene TRBD2, 5 bases. The CDR3 runs to 15 residues. Germline loops: CDR1 SGHRS, CDR2 YFSETQ. Between the trimmed V and J ends, which lost 4 bases and 7 bases, there was a span of 20 bases. Here the CDR3 DNA reads TGCGCCAGCAGCCCGCACTACGACTCCGCGGGGACCCAGTACTTC. It encodes CASSPHYDSAGTQYF.

The sample holds many counts of this clonotype. This sequence joins TRBV7-2 and TRBJ2-5; 7 nucleotides line up with TRBD1. The germline V gene has CDR1 SGHTA and CDR2 FQGNSA. This CDR3 has 15 amino acids. J lost 1 base, V lost 3 bases, and 5 bases had no gene match. The DNA of the CDR3 is TGTGCCAGCAGCTTGCCACAGGGGCGCCAAGAGACCCAGTACTTC. Translated: CASSLPQGRQETQYF.

The table lists this clonotype with a count of one. This chain uses TRBV29-1 with TRBJ2-1; TRBD2 matches 11 bases. Germline lookup yields CDR1 SQVTM and CDR2 ANQGSEA. The CDR3 length is 17 residues. V trimming: 6 bases; J trimming: 0 bases; junction bases outside the gene matches: 10. CDR3 protein: CSVAGTSGPSSYNEQFF. The CDR3 nucleotides are TGCAGCGTCGCCGGGACTAGCGGACCTAGCTCCTACAATGAGCAGTTCTTC.

V usage is TRBV20-1 and J usage is TRBJ2-7, with 7 bases matching TRBD2. V shed 0 bases and J 1 base; nucleotides not matched to a gene: 6. This CDR3 region has 15 residues. Germline CDR1 is DFQATT and CDR2 is SNEGSKA (reference sequence). The CDR3 DNA reads as TGCAGTGCTAGAGATCAGGGCGGGGGATCCTACGAGCAGTACTTC. Protein sequence: CSARDQGGGSYEQYF.

This clonotype was counted at least ten times. The chain has TRBV11-2 and TRBJ2-5; D unresolved. The CDR3 totals 15 residues. Germline V gene sequence: CDR1 SGHAT, CDR2 FQNNGV. V was cut by 7 bases and J by 4 bases, with 19 bases left in between. CDR3 region: CASTRGLGWGETQYF. CDR3 sequence (DNA): TGTGCCAGCACCAGAGGATTAGGCTGGGGAGAGACCCAGTACTTC. The variable domain in full, completed from reference TRBV11-2 and TRBJ2-5, reads EAGVAQSPRYKIIEKRQSVAFWCNPISGHATLYWYQQILGQGPKLLIQFQNNGVVDDSQLPKDRFSAERLKGVDSTLKIQPAKLEDSAVYLCASTRGLGWGETQYFGPGTRLLVL.

The chain combines TRBV3-1 with TRBJ2-5; D uncertain. V dropped 4 bases and J dropped 5 bases, with 17 bases sitting between them. CDR1 and CDR2 (germline): LGHDT, YNNKEL (reference sequence). CDR3 length equals 15 residues. As DNA, the CDR3 is TGTGCCAGCAGCCGCACAAGATTTGGGTCCGAGACCCAGTACTTC. This gives the protein CASSRTRFGSETQYF.